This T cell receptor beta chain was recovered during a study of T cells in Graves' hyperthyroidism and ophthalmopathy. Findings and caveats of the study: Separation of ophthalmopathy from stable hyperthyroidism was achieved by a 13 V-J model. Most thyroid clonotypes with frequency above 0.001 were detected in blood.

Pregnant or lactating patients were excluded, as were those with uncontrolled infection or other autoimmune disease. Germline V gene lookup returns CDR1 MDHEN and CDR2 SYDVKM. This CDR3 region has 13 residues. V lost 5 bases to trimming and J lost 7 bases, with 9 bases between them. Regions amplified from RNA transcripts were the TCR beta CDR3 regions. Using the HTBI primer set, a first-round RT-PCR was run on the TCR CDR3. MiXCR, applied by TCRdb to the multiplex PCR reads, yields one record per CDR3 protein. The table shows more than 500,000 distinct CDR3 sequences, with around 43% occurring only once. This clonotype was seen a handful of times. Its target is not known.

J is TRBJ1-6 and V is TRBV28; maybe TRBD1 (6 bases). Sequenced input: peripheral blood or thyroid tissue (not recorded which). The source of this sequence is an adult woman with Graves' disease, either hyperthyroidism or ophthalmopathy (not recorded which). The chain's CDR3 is CASSNQGNSPLHF. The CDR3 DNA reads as TGTGCCAGCAGTAACCAGGGGAATTCACCCCTCCACTTT.